The 13 T cell receptor beta chains presented below share a single source sample, sequenced in a study of Ad26.COV2.S vaccination and SARS-CoV-2 variants. TCRdb's table, derived via immunoSEQ multiplex PCR, lists solely in-frame clones and lacks some. This sample yields about 350,000 clones, of which roughly nine tenths are seen a single time; around 6.4% belongs to the top ten. This sample's treatment: 15 to 20 received Ad26.COV2.S at low or high dose, single or two shots; about 5 received placebo; per-sample allocation not given. The samples date from day 63 after the first vaccine or placebo injection. The specimen comprised peripheral blood, sampled in a trial of Ad26.COV2.S vaccine versus placebo. The origin of the receptors is a person aged 18 to 65 who received the Ad26.COV2.S COVID-19 vaccine or a placebo.

V and J are TRBV5-1 and TRBJ2-7; 7 bases agree with TRBD1. The CDR3 has 15 residues. Germline V gene data show CDR1 as SGHRS and CDR2 as YFSETQ. Unmatched junction bases numbered 11, after V lost 5 bases and J lost 3 bases. The CDR3: CASRFRQDRIYEQYF. The CDR3 DNA follows: TGCGCCAGCAGGTTTAGACAGGACAGGATCTACGAGCAGTACTTC.

The V and J genes are TRBV27 and TRBJ2-7; TRBD2 matches at 11 bases. The CDR3 is 15 residues long. Germline CDR1 reads MNHEY; CDR2 reads SMNVEV (reference sequence). The V gene end was trimmed by 5 bases and the J gene end by 3 bases; junction bases not matched to a gene: 6. In DNA, the CDR3 is TGTGCCAGCAGTCAAACTAGCGGGGGATTCTACGAGCAGTACTTC. This gives the protein CASSQTSGGFYEQYF.

V is TRBV21-1 and J is TRBJ2-2; TRBD2, the table's D call, lacks a check against the DNA. TRBV21-1 is reported as a pseudogene. The CDR3 contains 15 residues. CDR3 residues: CASSKRRVNTGELFF. In DNA, the CDR3 is TGTGCCAGCAGCAAGCGTAGAGTTAACACCGGGGAGCTGTTTTTT.

J is TRBJ1-2 and V is TRBV7-3, with 7 positions matching TRBD1. Looked up from germline, CDR1 is SGHTA and CDR2 is FQGTGA. Losses at the gene ends were 5 bases for V and 8 bases for J; bases not matched to a gene: 8. The CDR3 is 13 residues long. CDR3 sequence: CASSQDRAGGYTF. CDR3 bases: TGTGCCAGCAGCCAAGACAGGGCCGGGGGCTACACCTTC.

The V gene is TRBV2, the J gene TRBJ1-4, with 10 bases identical to TRBD1. Trimming cost V 6 bases and J 7 bases; bases outside gene matches: 5. CDR3 size: 14 residues. CDR1 SNHLY and CDR2 FYNNEI come from the germline V gene. CDR3 residues: CASRETGGGEKLFF. CDR3 coding DNA: TGTGCCAGCAGGGAGACAGGGGGCGGTGAAAAACTGTTTTTT. Looking up the rest from reference TRBV2 and TRBJ1-4 gives the full variable domain: EPEVTQTPSHQVTQMGQEVILRCVPISNHLYFYWYRQILGQKVEFLVSFYNNEISEKSEIFDDQFSVERPDGSNFTLKIRSTKLEDSAMYFCASRETGGGEKLFFGSGTQLSVL.

This clone was detected only once. The chain links TRBV24-1 to TRBJ2-3; 7 bases fit TRBD2. V lost 4 bases, J lost 5 bases, and 8 bases stayed unmatched. CDR1 is KGHDR, CDR2 SFDVKD, per germline. This CDR3 has 15 amino acids. Written as DNA, the CDR3 is TGTGCCACCAGTGACCTAGGACTAGATGGAGATACGCAGTATTTT. Translating it yields CATSDLGLDGDTQYF.

This chain links TRBV5-1 with TRBJ1-2; 10 bases map to TRBD1. J lost 2 bases, V lost 0 bases, and 1 base had no gene match. The CDR3 is 15 amino acids. Germline V CDR1 and CDR2: SGHRS, YFSETQ. The CDR3 sequence is CASSLATGGNYGYTF. In DNA, the CDR3 is TGCGCCAGCAGCTTGGCGACAGGGGGCAACTATGGCTACACCTTC.

The CDR3 region is CASSSGVQEQYF. The CDR3 bases are TGTGCCAGCAGTTCAGGGGTTCAGGAGCAGTACTTC. This chain joins TRBV2 and TRBJ2-7, with D perhaps matching TRBD1 (6 bases). V was shortened by 5 bases and J by 7 bases, with 12 bases between the two germline ends. The V gene's germline CDR1 is SNHLY and CDR2 FYNNEI. The CDR3 has 12 amino acids.

This clone is a singleton in its sample. The chain links TRBV6-6 to TRBJ2-5, with 9 bases that match TRBD1. Germline CDR1 is MNHNY and CDR2 is SVGAGI (reference sequence). With 5 bases clipped from V and 2 bases from J, the junction kept 15 bases outside the gene matches. This CDR3 comprises 18 residues. CDR3 nucleotides: TGTGCCAGCAGTCCGCTGTCGGGACAGGGTAGGAGGCAAGAGACCCAGTACTTC. It encodes CASSPLSGQGRRQETQYF.

This chain uses TRBV5-1 with TRBJ1-1, with D maybe TRBD1 (5 bases). CDR3 size: 14 residues. The germline CDR1 and CDR2 sequences are SGHRS and YFSETQ. Trimming stripped 4 bases from V and 4 bases from J, with 14 bases between. CDR3 DNA sequence: TGCGCCAGCAGCCAAGCCGGGACGGTCACTGAAGCTTTCTTT. This translates into CASSQAGTVTEAFF.

The chain carries TRBV10-3 and TRBJ1-5; D not resolved. CDR1 is ENHRY and CDR2 is SYGVKD in the germline V gene. The CDR3 extends over 14 amino acids. V lost 8 bases and J lost 3, with 14 bases in between. CDR3 sequence (DNA): TGTGCCATCGGTAGGACTGCCAACAATCAGCCCCAGCATTTT. This translates into CAIGRTANNQPQHF.

The rearrangement joins TRBV12-3 or TRBV12-4 to TRBJ2-1, with D hard to call. CDR3 size: 13 residues. Trimming cost V 3 bases and J 5 bases, with 8 bases left between them. CDR3 protein: CASSFNRHNEQFF. CDR3 bases: TGTGCCAGCAGTTTCAACAGACACAATGAGCAGTTCTTC.

The gene calls are TRBV20-1 and TRBJ2-5; D gene uncertain. The CDR3 has 11 amino acids. Germline V gene data show CDR1 as DFQATT and CDR2 as SNEGSKA (reference sequence). Between the trimmed V and J ends, which lost 7 bases and 5 bases, there was a span of 11 bases. The CDR3 here is CSGIWSETQYF. CDR3 nucleotide sequence: TGCAGTGGAATATGGAGCGAGACCCAGTACTTC.